Listed below are T cell receptor beta chains from one sample, sequenced in a study of T cells in Graves' hyperthyroidism and ophthalmopathy. TCRdb recomputed calls from the multiplex PCR reads with MiXCR, one row per CDR3 protein. Of 400,000 to 450,000 distinct CDR3 sequences listed, roughly 14% are singletons. Sequencing used blood. These receptors were taken from a man aged 18-30 years with Graves' ophthalmopathy. Both conserved end residues are part of each CDR3. The D gene is left open where the match is weak. Expanded clones are given a class, and other clones once, few, many or no size at all.

CDR3 protein | CDR3 DNA | V gene | D gene | clone size | J gene
CASSYPGLAGGGEQYF | TGTGCCAGCAGCTATCCGGGACTAGCGGGGGGGGGCGAGCAGTACTTC | TRBV7-2 | TRBD2 | . | TRBJ2-7
CASTPVTSGIHEQYF | TGTGCCAGCACCCCGGTGACTAGCGGGATACACGAGCAGTACTTC | TRBV2 | TRBD2 | many | TRBJ2-7
CASRGAGYTF | TGTGCCAGCAGGGGTGCCGGCTACACCTTC | TRBV9 | . | few | TRBJ1-2
CASSPEGQPNQPQHF | TGCGCCAGCAGCCCAGAGGGACAGCCAAATCAGCCCCAGCATTTT | TRBV5-1 | TRBD1 | many | TRBJ1-5
CASSLQGRDTGELFF | TGTGCCAGCAGCCTACAGGGGCGTGACACCGGGGAGCTGTTTTTT | TRBV9 | TRBD1 | . | TRBJ2-2
CASLDRSSILRKQYF | TGTGCCAGCTTGGACCGGTCGAGTATCCTACGAAAGCAGTACTTC | TRBV12-3/TRBV12-4 | . | many | TRBJ2-7
CASSLGQGRTTNEKLFF | TGTGCCAGCAGCCTAGGACAGGGACGAACAACTAATGAAAAACTGTTTTTT | TRBV3-1 | TRBD1 | . | TRBJ1-4
CASSQEVAYNEQFF | TGTGCCAGCAGCCAAGAAGTGGCCTACAATGAGCAGTTCTTC | TRBV4-1 | . | few | TRBJ2-1
CASSAGTSGKARDYEQYF | TGCGCCAGCAGCGCCGGAACTAGCGGGAAGGCCAGAGACTACGAGCAGTACTTC | TRBV5-1 | TRBD2 | many | TRBJ2-7
CASSLGGAGGQETQYF | TGTGCCAGCAGCTTAGGGGGAGCGGGAGGACAAGAGACCCAGTACTTC | TRBV7-2 | TRBD2 | . | TRBJ2-5
CASSPAGLQVDTQYF | TGTGCCAGCAGCCCGGCGGGCCTCCAGGTAGATACGCAGTATTTT | TRBV7-9 | . | many | TRBJ2-3
CASSPPSGTNEQFF | TGTGCCAGCAGCCCGCCCAGCGGGACTAATGAGCAGTTCTTC | TRBV3-1 | TRBD2 | . | TRBJ2-1